These 32 T cell receptor beta chains were sequenced from one sample in a study of blood T cell repertoires in COVID-19. Here immunoSEQ multiplex PCR was the method, and the copy in TCRdb shows in-frame clones only, minus some. The sample includes under 200,000 clones, roughly four fifths of them seen just once. Sequencing was carried out using peripheral blood. These receptors all come from a human donor with acute or convalescent COVID-19. The donor label of this sample is uncertain.

The V and J genes are TRBV18 and TRBJ2-6; 9 positions agree with TRBD1. CDR1 and CDR2 from the germline V gene are KGHSH and LQKENI. With V trimmed by 0 bases and J by 4 bases, 1 base remained unmatched. This CDR3 has 16 residues. The CDR3 here is CASSPPQGAGANVLTF. The CDR3 coding sequence is TGTGCCAGCTCACCACCACAGGGGGCCGGGGCCAACGTCCTGACTTTC.

The rearrangement links TRBV28 to TRBJ1-2, with a tentative D call TRBD1 (5 bases). Germline V CDR1 and CDR2: MDHEN, SYDVKM. The CDR3 runs 13 residues. The ends were cut back, 6 bases at V and 7 bases at J, with 15 bases in the middle. In DNA form, the CDR3 reads TGTGCCAGCAGCCTTCCAGGGAATAGTGGCTACACCTTC. Translation gives CASSLPGNSGYTF.

The gene calls are TRBV18 and TRBJ2-5; D might be TRBD2 (6 bases). The germline V gene encodes CDR1 KGHSH and CDR2 LQKENI. CDR3 length equals 17 residues. The V gene lost 3 bases and the J gene lost 7 bases, with 24 bases spanning the gap. The CDR3 DNA follows: TGTGCCAGCTCACCGCCCCTGACAACGGCGGGAACGGGGACCCAGTACTTC. Its protein product is CASSPPLTTAGTGTQYF.

V is TRBV6-5 and J is TRBJ2-3; D is unresolved. V gave up 6 bases and J gave up 0 bases, with 7 bases separating them. CDR3 length: 13 amino acids. Germline V gene data show CDR1 as MNHEY and CDR2 as SVGAGI. CDR3 amino acids: CASRSDSTDTQYF. The DNA for the CDR3 is TGTGCCAGCAGGAGCGACAGCACAGATACGCAGTATTTT.

A single count supports this clone. This chain connects TRBV11-1 to TRBJ1-4; D is undetermined. The CDR3 has 16 amino acids. The ends were cut back, 0 bases at V and 0 bases at J, with 8 bases in the middle. The V gene's germline CDR1 is SGHAT and CDR2 FQDESV (reference sequence). The chain's CDR3 is CASSLASSATNEKLFF. In DNA form, the CDR3 reads TGTGCCAGCAGCTTAGCAAGCAGCGCAACTAATGAAAAACTGTTTTTT.

The chain is built from TRBV29-1 and TRBJ2-1, with D maybe TRBD1 (5 bases). Per the germline V gene, CDR1 is SQVTM and CDR2 is ANQGSEA. The germline V and J ends were trimmed by 7 bases and 0 bases, with 16 bases remaining between them. The CDR3 is 15 residues long. In DNA, the CDR3 is TGCAGCGCTGACAGCGTAGCTCCCTCCTACAATGAGCAGTTCTTC. As protein: CSADSVAPSYNEQFF.

The chain combines TRBV2 with TRBJ2-2, with 7 positions matching TRBD2. The CDR3 covers 16 residues. Germline assignment: CDR1 SNHLY and CDR2 FYNNEI. The V and J ends lost 4 bases and 3 bases, in that order; junction bases with no gene match: 8. The CDR3 loop is CASSVVGRGYTGELFF. The CDR3 region has the DNA TGTGCCAGCAGTGTAGTAGGGCGGGGGTACACCGGGGAGCTGTTTTTT.

V and J are TRBV7-2 and TRBJ2-2, with D possibly matching TRBD1 (6 bases). V was shortened by 5 bases and J by 1 base, with 14 bases between the two germline ends. This CDR3 spans 16 amino acids. CDR1 and CDR2 from the germline V gene are SGHTA and FQGNSA. The CDR3 region has the DNA TGTGCCAGCAGCCCCGAGGCAGGGGTGAACACCGGGGAGCTGTTTTTT. Amino acids: CASSPEAGVNTGELFF. Combining the CDR3 with reference TRBV7-2 and TRBJ2-2 gives the whole variable domain GAGVSQSPSNKVTEKGKDVELRCDPISGHTALYWYRQSLGQGLEFLIYFQGNSAPDKSGLPSDRFSAERTGGSVSTLTIQRTQQEDSAVYLCASSPEAGVNTGELFFGEGSRLTVL.

The J gene is TRBJ1-3, the V gene TRBV6-5; D may be TRBD1 (6 bases). V was shortened by 2 bases and J by 4 bases, with 15 bases between the two germline ends. The V gene's germline CDR1 is MNHEY and CDR2 SVGAGI. CDR3 length: 16 residues. For the CDR3, the DNA is TGTGCCAGCAGTTACATGGGAGGGGGTGCCGGAAACACCATATATTTT. Its translation: CASSYMGGGAGNTIYF.

This clone was detected only a few times. CDR3 sequence reads: CAWGTSGGEQFF. The CDR3 DNA follows: TGTGCCTGGGGAACTAGCGGGGGAGAGCAGTTCTTC. The chain uses TRBV30 and TRBJ2-1; 11 bases are a match to TRBD2. From germline, CDR1 is GTSNPN and CDR2 SVGIG (reference sequence). Unmatched junction bases numbered 4, after V lost 5 bases and J lost 10 bases. CDR3 length: 12 residues.

This clone was counted only a few times. V usage is TRBV5-4 and J usage is TRBJ2-7; no definite D call. The CDR3 is made up of 13 amino acids. V was cut by 3 bases and J by 1 base, with 8 bases left in between. Looked up from germline, CDR1 is SGHNT and CDR2 is YYREEE (reference sequence). CDR3 sequence (DNA): TGTGCCAGCAGCTCTCTGTTATCCTACGAGCAGTACTTC. Translated, it gives CASSSLLSYEQYF.

This clone was counted only a few times. This rearrangement joins TRBV12-5 to TRBJ1-5, with 9 bases that match TRBD1. Germline assignment: CDR1 LGHNT and CDR2 FRNRAP. V lost 2 bases, J lost 5 bases, and 10 bases stayed unmatched. CDR3 length: 17 amino acids. CDR3: CASGLRTGTGYDQPQHF. The CDR3 DNA follows: TGTGCTAGTGGTTTGCGAACCGGGACAGGGTACGATCAGCCCCAGCATTTT.

The chain employs TRBV14 and TRBJ2-3; 9 bases map to TRBD2. CDR1 and CDR2 from the germline V gene are SGHDN and FVKESK. The CDR3 has 17 amino acids. V shed 4 bases and J 3 bases; nucleotides not matched to a gene: 11. CDR3 sequence (DNA): TGTGCCAGCAGCCGTTTTGCGGGGGGGGCCTCTACAGATACGCAGTATTTT. It specifies CASSRFAGGASTDTQYF.

This chain joins TRBV27 and TRBJ2-1; perhaps TRBD1 as D (6 bases). Per germline, CDR1 MNHEY and CDR2 SMNVEV (reference sequence). The CDR3 extends over 15 amino acids. The V gene lost 5 bases and the J gene lost 0 bases, with 11 bases spanning the gap. CDR3 loop: CASSRDRSSYNEQFF. Written as DNA, the CDR3 is TGTGCCAGCAGTCGAGACAGGAGCTCCTACAATGAGCAGTTCTTC.

This sequence joins TRBV29-1 and TRBJ2-2; 8 bases fit TRBD1. CDR1 and CDR2 from the germline V gene are SQVTM and ANQGSEA. V lost 6 bases and J lost 6; bases outside the gene matches: 12. The CDR3 extends over 15 amino acids. The CDR3 DNA reads as TGCAGCGTGCAACCCGGACAGGGAGGATCCGGGGAGCTGTTTTTT. Translation gives CSVQPGQGGSGELFF.

V gene TRBV3-1 (or the pseudogene TRBV3-2) combines with J gene TRBJ1-2, with D perhaps TRBD1 (6 bases). The ends were cut back, 6 bases at V and 5 bases at J, with 22 bases in the middle. The CDR3 is made up of 16 amino acids. Germline V lookup: CDR1 LGHDT, CDR2 YNNKEL (reference sequence). The DNA of the CDR3 is TGTGCCAGCAGGCCCGGGACACCCGTTTTGGAGTATGGCTACACCTTC. As protein: CASRPGTPVLEYGYTF.

The V and J genes are TRBV19 and TRBJ1-5; 8 positions agree with TRBD1. Germline V CDR1 and CDR2: LNHDA, SQIVND (reference sequence). V was clipped by 1 base and J by 6 bases; unmatched bases: 5. CDR3 length equals 15 residues. The CDR3 region is CASSIGQGATQPQHF. The CDR3 nucleotides read TGTGCCAGTAGTATAGGGCAGGGGGCGACTCAGCCCCAGCATTTT. The full variable domain, completed using reference TRBV19 and TRBJ1-5, is DGGITQSPKYLFRKEGQNVTLSCEQNLNHDAMYWYRQDPGQGLRLIYYSQIVNDFQKGDIAEGYSVSREKKESFPLTVTSAQKNPTAFYLCASSIGQGATQPQHFGDGTRLSIL.

V and J are TRBV30 and TRBJ2-3, with 8 bases fitting TRBD2. J was trimmed by 8 bases and V by 2 bases; bases with no gene match: 9. Germline lookup yields CDR1 GTSNPN and CDR2 SVGIG (reference sequence). The CDR3 length is 14 residues. The CDR3 nucleotides read TGTGCCTGGAGTCTGGCGGGGGGCGCGGGTACGCAGTATTTT. Its protein product is CAWSLAGGAGTQYF.

The V call is TRBV27, the J call TRBJ1-1, with unresolved D. Trimming pared 7 bases from V and 3 bases from J, leaving 15 bases between. Germline V gene sequence: CDR1 MNHEY, CDR2 SMNVEV (reference sequence). CDR3 length: 14 residues. The CDR3 sequence is CASNPGGRDTEAFF. The CDR3 bases are TGTGCCAGCAATCCTGGCGGGAGGGACACTGAAGCTTTCTTT.

In this sample, this clone turned up once. The chain has TRBV4-2 and TRBJ1-3; D gene unclear. This CDR3 has 15 residues. The germline V gene encodes CDR1 LGHNA and CDR2 YNFKEQ. With 0 bases removed from V and 0 bases from J, the gap between germline ends came to 6 bases. The CDR3 loop reads CASSQDVSSGNTIYF. The CDR3 DNA follows: TGTGCCAGCAGCCAAGATGTTAGCTCTGGAAACACCATATATTTT.

CDR3 in amino acids: CASSLPTSGGLDTQYF. In DNA form, the CDR3 reads TGTGCCAGCAGCCTCCCGACTAGCGGGGGGTTAGATACGCAGTATTTT. The rearrangement joins TRBV3-1 (or the pseudogene TRBV3-2) to TRBJ2-3, with 13 bases fitting TRBD2. CDR3 length equals 16 residues. Germline V gene sequence: CDR1 LGHDT, CDR2 YNNKEL (reference sequence). Trimming took 4 bases from V and 5 from J; bases not matched to a gene: 6.

The chain joins TRBV5-1 to TRBJ1-3; possible D gene TRBD1, 6 bases. Germline CDR1 reads SGHRS; CDR2 reads YFSETQ. The CDR3 loop spans 15 amino acids. V gave up 0 bases and J gave up 3 bases, with 10 bases separating them. CDR3 sequence: CASSLAGTLGNTIYF. CDR3 DNA sequence: TGCGCCAGCAGCTTGGCCGGGACACTTGGAAACACCATATATTTT.

V usage is TRBV7-3 and J usage is TRBJ1-1, with unresolved D. In germline, CDR1 is SGHTA, CDR2 FQGTGA. This CDR3 has 14 residues. The germline V and J ends were trimmed by 7 bases and 1 base, with 13 bases remaining between them. CDR3 region: CASKEGTANTEAFF. As DNA, the CDR3 is TGTGCCAGCAAAGAGGGTACAGCGAACACTGAAGCTTTCTTT.

This clone appeared once. The chain links TRBV7-3 to TRBJ1-3, with D perhaps TRBD1 (5 bases). This CDR3 is 13 amino acids long. Germline-derived CDR1 and CDR2 are SGHTA and FQGTGA. Trimming stripped 0 bases from V and 7 bases from J, with 7 bases between. The DNA for the CDR3 is TGTGCCAGCAGCTTAACAGGGGTCAACACCATATATTTT. It is translated as CASSLTGVNTIYF.

The J gene is TRBJ2-1, the V gene TRBV30; D is ambiguous. Germline lookup yields CDR1 GTSNPN and CDR2 SVGIG (reference sequence). The length of the CDR3 is 20 residues. Trimming removed 3 bases at V and 4 bases at J, with 31 bases between. The CDR3 loop reads CAWRVLSKILASAQYNEQFF. CDR3 nucleotides: TGTGCCTGGAGGGTACTAAGCAAGATTCTTGCCTCGGCCCAGTACAATGAGCAGTTCTTC.

This clone was counted between two and nine times. The V call is TRBV19, the J call TRBJ2-1; D possibly corresponds to TRBD1 (6 bases). This CDR3 is 11 amino acids long. CDR1 and CDR2 (germline): LNHDA, SQIVND (reference sequence). The CDR3 here is CVSGQYNEQFF. In DNA, the CDR3 is TGTGTCAGCGGACAGTACAATGAGCAGTTCTTC.

With respect to this clone: One end of the junction varies from germline; a read error may be responsible. This sequence joins TRBV27 and TRBJ2-2; D gene uncertain. CDR1 MNHEY and CDR2 SMNVEV come from the germline V gene (reference sequence). The CDR3 spans 13 residues. This CDR3 is CARSPNATGELFF. As DNA, the CDR3 is TGTGCCCGCAGTCCAAACGCGACCGGGGAGCTGTTTTTT.

This clone appeared a few times. V gene TRBV6-1 combines with J gene TRBJ1-4; D not certain. The germline CDR1 and CDR2 sequences are MNHNS and SASEGT. This CDR3 is built from 14 residues. V lost 0 bases to trimming and J lost 8 bases, with 10 bases between them. The CDR3 coding sequence is TGTGCCAGCAGTGAAGCCCCAGTCTTGGAAAAACTGTTTTTT. This translates into CASSEAPVLEKLFF.

The V call is TRBV5-1, the J call TRBJ2-3; 9 nucleotides agree with TRBD2. J lost 5 bases, V lost 4 bases, and 8 bases had no gene match. Germline CDR1 SGHRS, CDR2 YFSETQ. The CDR3 loop spans 15 amino acids. The CDR3 here is CASSRRSGGVDTQYF. In nucleotides, the CDR3 is TGCGCCAGCAGCCGCCGTAGCGGGGGTGTAGATACGCAGTATTTT.

The CDR3 nucleotides read TGTGCCAGCAGCTTAGCTACTCGACAGGGGAGGAGCACTGAAGCTTTCTTT. This gives the protein CASSLATRQGRSTEAFF. The gene calls are TRBV7-8 and TRBJ1-1, with TRBD1 identical over 8 bases. This CDR3 has 17 amino acids. Germline CDR1 reads SGHVS; CDR2 reads FQNEAQ. J gave up 4 bases and V 0 bases, and 10 bases lay outside the gene matches. The whole variable domain, remainder taken from reference TRBV7-8 and TRBJ1-1, is GAGVSQSPRYKVAKRGQDVALRCDPISGHVSLFWYQQALGQGPEFLTYFQNEAQLDKSGLPSDRFFAERPEGSVSTLKIQRTQQEDSAVYLCASSLATRQGRSTEAFFGQGTRLTVV.

The chain is built from TRBV4-1 and TRBJ2-3; perhaps TRBD1 as D (6 bases). Germline CDR1 MGHRA, CDR2 YSYEKL. The ends were cut back, 1 base at V and 0 bases at J, with 8 bases in the middle. The CDR3 is 15 residues long. DNA for the CDR3: TGCGCCAGCAGCCAAGCAACAGGGAGCACAGATACGCAGTATTTT. Residues: CASSQATGSTDTQYF.

The CDR3 sequence: CASSLLSSNGDTQYF. The CDR3 DNA reads TGTGCCAGCAGCTTATTGTCTAGTAATGGAGATACGCAGTATTTT. The rearrangement links TRBV11-2 to TRBJ2-3; D is unresolved. The CDR3 is 15 residues long. Germline CDR1 reads SGHAT; CDR2 reads FQNNGV. V lost 2 bases, J lost 5 bases, and 14 bases lay in between.